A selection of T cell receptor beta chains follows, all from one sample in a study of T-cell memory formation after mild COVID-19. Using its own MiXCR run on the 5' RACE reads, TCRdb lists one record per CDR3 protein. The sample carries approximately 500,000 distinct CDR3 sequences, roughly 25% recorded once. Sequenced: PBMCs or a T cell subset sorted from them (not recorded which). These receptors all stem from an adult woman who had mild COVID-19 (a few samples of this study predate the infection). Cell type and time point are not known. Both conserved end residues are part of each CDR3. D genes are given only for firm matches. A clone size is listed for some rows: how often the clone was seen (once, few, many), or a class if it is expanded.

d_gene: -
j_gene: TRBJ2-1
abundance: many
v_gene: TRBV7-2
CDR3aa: CASSFLNEQFF
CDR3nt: TGTGCCAGCAGCTTCCTCAATGAGCAGTTCTTC

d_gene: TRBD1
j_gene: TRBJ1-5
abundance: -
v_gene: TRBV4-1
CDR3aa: CASSQDGRGESNQPQHF
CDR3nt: TGCGCCAGCAGCCAAGATGGCAGGGGGGAAAGCAATCAGCCCCAGCATTTT

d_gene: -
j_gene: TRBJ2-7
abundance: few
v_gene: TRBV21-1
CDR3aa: CASSKRGRGEQYF
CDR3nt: TGTGCCAGCAGCAAAAGGGGAAGGGGCGAGCAGTACTTC

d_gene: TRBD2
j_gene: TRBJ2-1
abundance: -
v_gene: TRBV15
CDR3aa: CATSRGPAGGGNEQFF
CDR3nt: TGTGCCACCAGCAGAGGCCCAGCGGGAGGGGGCAATGAGCAGTTCTTC

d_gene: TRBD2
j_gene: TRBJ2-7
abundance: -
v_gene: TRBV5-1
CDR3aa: CASWAGGGSYEQYF
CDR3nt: TGCGCCAGCTGGGCAGGCGGGGGTTCCTACGAGCAGTACTTC

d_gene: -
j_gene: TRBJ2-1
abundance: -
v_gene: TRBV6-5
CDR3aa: CASSPGALSYNEQFF
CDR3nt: TGTGCCAGCAGTCCGGGGGCCCTATCCTACAATGAGCAGTTCTTC

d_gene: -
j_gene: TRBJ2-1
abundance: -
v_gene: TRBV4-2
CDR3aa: CASSQVEGHPNNEQFF
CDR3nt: TGTGCCAGCAGCCAAGTCGAAGGACACCCTAACAATGAGCAGTTCTTC

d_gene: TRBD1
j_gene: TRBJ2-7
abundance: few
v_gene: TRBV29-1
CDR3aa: CSVGTGAPYEQYF
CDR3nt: TGCAGCGTAGGGACAGGAGCCCCCTACGAGCAGTACTTC

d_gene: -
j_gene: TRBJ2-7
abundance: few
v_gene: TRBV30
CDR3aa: CAWSIRGGSYEQYF
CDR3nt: TGTGCCTGGAGTATAAGGGGGGGTTCCTACGAGCAGTACTTC

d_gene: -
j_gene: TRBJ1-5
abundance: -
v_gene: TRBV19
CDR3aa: CASSIMGLDQPQHF
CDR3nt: TGTGCCAGTAGTATTATGGGTCTAGATCAGCCCCAGCATTTT

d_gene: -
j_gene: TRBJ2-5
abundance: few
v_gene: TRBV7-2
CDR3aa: CASSLVRQGQETQYF
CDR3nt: TGTGCCAGCAGCTTGGTTCGCCAGGGCCAAGAGACCCAGTACTTC

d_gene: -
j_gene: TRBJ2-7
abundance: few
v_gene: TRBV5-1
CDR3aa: CASSLNAGTYEQYF
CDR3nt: TGCGCCAGCAGCTTGAACGCAGGAACCTACGAGCAGTACTTC

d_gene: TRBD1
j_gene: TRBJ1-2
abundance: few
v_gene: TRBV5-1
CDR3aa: CASSETGTYGYTF
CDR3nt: TGCGCCAGCAGCGAGACAGGGACCTATGGCTACACCTTC

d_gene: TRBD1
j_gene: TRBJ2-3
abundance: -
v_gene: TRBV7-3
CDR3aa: CASSLQGQGTDTQYF
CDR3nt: TGTGCCAGCAGCTTACAGGGACAGGGGACAGATACGCAGTATTTT

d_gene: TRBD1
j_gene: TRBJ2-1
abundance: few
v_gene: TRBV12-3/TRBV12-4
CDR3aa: CASSLGDRHYNEQFF
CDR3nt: TGTGCCAGCAGTTTGGGGGACAGACACTACAATGAGCAGTTCTTC

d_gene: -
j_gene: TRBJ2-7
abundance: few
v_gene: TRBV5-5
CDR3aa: CASSLAIDSSYEQYF
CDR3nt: TGTGCCAGCAGCTTGGCCATTGACAGCTCCTACGAGCAGTACTTC

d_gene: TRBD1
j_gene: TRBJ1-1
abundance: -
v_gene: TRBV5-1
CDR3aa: CASSLGDRATEAFF
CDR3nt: TGCGCCAGCAGCTTGGGTGACAGGGCGACTGAAGCTTTCTTT

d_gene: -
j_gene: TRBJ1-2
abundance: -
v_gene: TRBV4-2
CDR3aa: CASSQDRDYGYTF
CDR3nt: TGTGCCAGCAGCCAAGATAGGGACTATGGCTACACCTTC

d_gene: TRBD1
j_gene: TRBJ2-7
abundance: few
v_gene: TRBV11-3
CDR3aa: CASSSRTGGVEQYF
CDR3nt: TGTGCCAGCAGCTCCCGGACAGGGGGGGTCGAGCAGTACTTC

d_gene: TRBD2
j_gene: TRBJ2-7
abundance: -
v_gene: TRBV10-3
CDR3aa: CAISESGRGAVYEQYF
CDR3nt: TGTGCCATCAGTGAGTCCGGGCGGGGGGCCGTCTACGAGCAGTACTTC

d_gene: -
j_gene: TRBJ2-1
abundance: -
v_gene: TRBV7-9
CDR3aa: CASSLPFDEGNEQFF
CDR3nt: TGTGCCAGCAGCTTACCCTTCGACGAGGGCAATGAGCAGTTCTTC

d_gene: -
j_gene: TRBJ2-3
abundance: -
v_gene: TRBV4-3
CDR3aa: CASSQGIGTGRTDTQYF
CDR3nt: TGCGCCAGCAGCCAAGGGATCGGTACAGGACGCACAGATACGCAGTATTTT

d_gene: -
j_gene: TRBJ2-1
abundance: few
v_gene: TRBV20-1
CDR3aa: CSARADDRLDYNEQFF
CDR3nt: TGCAGTGCTAGAGCCGACGACAGGCTAGACTACAATGAGCAGTTCTTC

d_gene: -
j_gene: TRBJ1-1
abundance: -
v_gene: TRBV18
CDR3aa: CASSPAGSGTEAFF
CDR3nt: TGTGCCAGCTCACCCGCAGGGAGTGGCACTGAAGCTTTCTTT

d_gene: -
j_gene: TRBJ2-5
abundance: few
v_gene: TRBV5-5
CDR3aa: CASSLDVWSETQYF
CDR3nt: TGTGCCAGCAGCTTGGATGTCTGGTCGGAGACCCAGTACTTC

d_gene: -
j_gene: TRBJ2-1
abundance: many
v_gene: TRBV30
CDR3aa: CAWNWRDEQFF
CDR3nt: TGTGCCTGGAATTGGCGGGATGAGCAGTTCTTC

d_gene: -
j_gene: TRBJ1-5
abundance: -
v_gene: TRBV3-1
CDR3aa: CASSQNPNQPQHF
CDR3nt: TGTGCCAGCAGCCAAAACCCCAATCAGCCCCAGCATTTT

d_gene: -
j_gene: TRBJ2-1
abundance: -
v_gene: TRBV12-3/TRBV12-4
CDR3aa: CASSPQPRDNEQFF
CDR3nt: TGTGCCAGCAGTCCCCAGCCCAGAGACAATGAGCAGTTCTTC

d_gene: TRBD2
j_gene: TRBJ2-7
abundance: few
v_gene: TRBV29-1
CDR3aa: CSVSGGETYEQYF
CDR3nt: TGCAGCGTAAGCGGGGGGGAAACCTACGAGCAGTACTTC

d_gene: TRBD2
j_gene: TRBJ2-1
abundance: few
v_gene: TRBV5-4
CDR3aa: CASSLGQREDNEQFF
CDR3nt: TGTGCCAGCAGCTTGGGTCAGCGGGAGGACAATGAGCAGTTCTTC

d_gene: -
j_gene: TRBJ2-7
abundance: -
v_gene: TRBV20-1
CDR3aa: CSARGRVDEQYF
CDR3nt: TGCAGTGCTAGGGGCAGGGTGGACGAGCAGTACTTC

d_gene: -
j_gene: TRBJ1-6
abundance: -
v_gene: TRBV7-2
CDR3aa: CASSLEVAGYASPLHF
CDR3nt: TGTGCCAGCAGCTTAGAAGTGGCAGGGTACGCTTCACCCCTCCACTTT

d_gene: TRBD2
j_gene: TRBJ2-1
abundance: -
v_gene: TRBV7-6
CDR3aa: CASRDYNYNEQFF
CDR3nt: TGTGCCAGTCGGGACTACAACTACAATGAGCAGTTCTTC

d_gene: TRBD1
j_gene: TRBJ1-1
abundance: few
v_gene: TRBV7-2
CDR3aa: CASSSIYDRTGRSLTEAFF
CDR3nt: TGTGCCAGCAGCTCAATTTATGACAGGACAGGGAGGTCGCTCACTGAAGCTTTCTTT

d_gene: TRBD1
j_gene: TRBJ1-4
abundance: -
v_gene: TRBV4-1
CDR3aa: CASSQKSSDRGNEKLFF
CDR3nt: TGCGCCAGCAGCCAAAAGAGCTCAGACAGGGGGAATGAAAAACTGTTTTTT

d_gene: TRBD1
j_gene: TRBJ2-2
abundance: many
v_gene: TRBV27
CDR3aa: CASRHLGQGFTGELFF
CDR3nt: TGTGCCAGCAGGCACTTGGGACAGGGTTTCACCGGGGAGCTGTTTTTT

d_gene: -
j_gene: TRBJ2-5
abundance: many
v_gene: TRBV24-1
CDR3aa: CATSDFLGQTQETQYF
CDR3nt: TGTGCCACCAGTGATTTTTTGGGACAAACCCAAGAGACCCAGTACTTC

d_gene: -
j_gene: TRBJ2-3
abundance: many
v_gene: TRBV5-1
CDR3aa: CASSPSGTDTQYF
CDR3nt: TGCGCCAGCAGCCCCTCCGGCACAGATACGCAGTATTTT

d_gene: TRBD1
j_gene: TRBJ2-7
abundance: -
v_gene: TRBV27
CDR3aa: CASSAGGSYEQYF
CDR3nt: TGTGCCAGCAGTGCAGGGGGATCCTACGAGCAGTACTTC

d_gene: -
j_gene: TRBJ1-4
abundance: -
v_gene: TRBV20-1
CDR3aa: CSASHRKNEKLFF
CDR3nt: TGCAGTGCTAGTCACAGAAAAAATGAAAAACTGTTTTTT

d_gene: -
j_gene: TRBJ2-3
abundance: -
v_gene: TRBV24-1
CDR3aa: CATSDGVFVSASTDTQYF
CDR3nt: TGTGCCACCAGTGATGGGGTTTTTGTGTCGGCCAGCACAGATACGCAGTATTTT

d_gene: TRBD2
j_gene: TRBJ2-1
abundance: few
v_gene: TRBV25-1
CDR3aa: CASSTSLAGGYNEQFF
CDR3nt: TGTGCCAGCAGTACTTCTCTAGCGGGAGGATACAATGAGCAGTTCTTC

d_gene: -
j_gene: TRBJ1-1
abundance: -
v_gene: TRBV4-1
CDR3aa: CASSRVVHRVAYTEAFF
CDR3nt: TGCGCCAGCAGCCGAGTCGTACACAGGGTAGCGTACACTGAAGCTTTCTTT

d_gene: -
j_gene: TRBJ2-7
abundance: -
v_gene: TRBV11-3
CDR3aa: CASSLVLDAGGQYF
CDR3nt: TGTGCCAGCAGCTTAGTCCTCGACGCAGGTGGGCAGTACTTC

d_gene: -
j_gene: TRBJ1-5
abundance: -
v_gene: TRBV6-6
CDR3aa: CASSDRNSNQPQHF
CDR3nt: TGTGCCAGCAGTGACAGGAATAGCAATCAGCCCCAGCATTTT

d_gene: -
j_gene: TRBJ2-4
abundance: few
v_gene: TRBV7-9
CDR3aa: CASSLAAAKNIQYF
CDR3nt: TGTGCCAGCAGCTTAGCGGCAGCCAAAAACATTCAGTACTTC

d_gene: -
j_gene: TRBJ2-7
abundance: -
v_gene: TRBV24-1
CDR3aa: CATSDLDRYEQYF
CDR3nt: TGTGCCACCAGCGACTTGGACCGCTACGAGCAGTACTTC

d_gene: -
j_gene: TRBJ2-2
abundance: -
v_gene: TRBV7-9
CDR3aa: CASSRERLRAGELFF
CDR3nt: TGTGCCAGCAGCCGCGAAAGGTTAAGGGCCGGGGAGCTGTTTTTT

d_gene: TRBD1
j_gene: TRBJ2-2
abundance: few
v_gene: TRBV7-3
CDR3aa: CASSLAGQGITGELFF
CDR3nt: TGTGCCAGCAGCTTAGCGGGACAGGGAATCACCGGGGAGCTGTTTTTT

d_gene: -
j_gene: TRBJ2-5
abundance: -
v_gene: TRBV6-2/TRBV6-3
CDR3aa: CASSYGPIKETQYF
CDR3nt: TGTGCCAGCAGTTACGGCCCCATTAAAGAGACCCAGTACTTC

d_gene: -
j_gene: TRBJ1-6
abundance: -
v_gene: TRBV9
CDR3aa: CASSVAVGNSPLHF
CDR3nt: TGTGCCAGCAGCGTAGCCGTGGGAAATTCACCCCTCCACTTT

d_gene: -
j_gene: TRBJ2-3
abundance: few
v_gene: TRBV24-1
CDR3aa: CATSDFRGPNTDTQYF
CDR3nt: TGTGCCACCAGTGATTTCCGGGGCCCTAACACAGATACGCAGTATTTT

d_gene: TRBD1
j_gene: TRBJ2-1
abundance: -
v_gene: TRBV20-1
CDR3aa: CSAPDREVDEQFF
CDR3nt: TGCAGTGCCCCGGACAGGGAGGTCGATGAGCAGTTCTTC

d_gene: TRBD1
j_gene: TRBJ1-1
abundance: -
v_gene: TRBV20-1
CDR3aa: CSAKRTGMNTEAFF
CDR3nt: TGCAGTGCTAAGCGGACAGGGATGAACACTGAAGCTTTCTTT

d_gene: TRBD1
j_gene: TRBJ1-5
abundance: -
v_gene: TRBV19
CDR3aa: CASSMRGQGGQPQHF
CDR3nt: TGTGCCAGTAGTATGCGGGGACAGGGGGGTCAGCCCCAGCATTTT

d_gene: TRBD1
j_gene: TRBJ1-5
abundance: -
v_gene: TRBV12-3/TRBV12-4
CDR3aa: CASSSGDRDPNSNQPQHF
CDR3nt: TGTGCCAGCAGTTCCGGGGACAGAGACCCGAATAGCAATCAGCCCCAGCATTTT

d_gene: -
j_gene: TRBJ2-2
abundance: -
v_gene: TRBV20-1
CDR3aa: CSASIFGQPNTGELFF
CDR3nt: TGCAGTGCTAGTATCTTCGGGCAGCCGAACACCGGGGAGCTGTTTTTT

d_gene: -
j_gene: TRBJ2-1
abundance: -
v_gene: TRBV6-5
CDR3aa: CASSTLFNNEQFF
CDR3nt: TGTGCCAGCAGTACCCTCTTTAACAATGAGCAGTTCTTC

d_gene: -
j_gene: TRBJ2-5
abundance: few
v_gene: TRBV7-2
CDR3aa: CASSLQGPGGYQETQYF
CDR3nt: TGTGCCAGCAGCTTACAGGGCCCCGGAGGGTACCAAGAGACCCAGTACTTC